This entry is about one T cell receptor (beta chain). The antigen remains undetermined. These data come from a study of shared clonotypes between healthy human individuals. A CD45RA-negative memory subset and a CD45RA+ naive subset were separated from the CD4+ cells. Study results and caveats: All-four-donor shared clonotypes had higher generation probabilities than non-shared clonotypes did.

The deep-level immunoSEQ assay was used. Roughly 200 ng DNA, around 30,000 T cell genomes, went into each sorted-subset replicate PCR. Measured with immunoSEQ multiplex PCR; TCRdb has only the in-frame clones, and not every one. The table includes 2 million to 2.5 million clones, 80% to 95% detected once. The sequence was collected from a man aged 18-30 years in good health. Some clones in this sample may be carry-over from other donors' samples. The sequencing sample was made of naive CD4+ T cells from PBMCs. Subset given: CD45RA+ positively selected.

DNA for the CDR3: TGTGCCAGCAGCCCCCTAGACAGGACTAGCGTTTACAATGAGCAGTTCTTC. It translates to CASSPLDRTSVYNEQFF. The rearrangement uses TRBV7-9 and TRBJ2-1; 9 bases line up with TRBD2. Germline CDR1 is SEHNR and CDR2 is FQNEAQ (reference sequence). The CDR3 covers 17 residues. The J segment lost 4 bases and the V segment lost 5 bases, leaving 12 bases of the junction unmatched.